This TCR beta chain was identified in a study of T cell responses to AZD1222 COVID-19 vaccine. Study-wide points: Across the whole spike, CD4 TCRs peaked at regions 160-218 and 743-854.

The repertoire was sequenced with immunoSEQ multiplex PCR; TCRdb's copy has only in-frame clones and lacks some. The table records approximately 130,000 clones, more than 85% of them present only once. About this clone itself: Its antigen is not identified.

The receptor was derived from an adult in good health. Sequencing used peripheral blood, obtained on day 0 of AZD1222 vaccination.

This chain's CDR3 is CASSPYAGEETQYF. DNA for the CDR3: TGTGCCAGCAGCCCGTACGCGGGCGAAGAGACCCAGTACTTC. The chain recombines TRBV7-8 with TRBJ2-5, with TRBD2 as a possible D gene (5 bases). The germline V and J ends were trimmed by 5 bases and 3 bases, with 13 bases remaining between them. The CDR3 is 14 amino acids. The germline gives CDR1 SGHVS, CDR2 FQNEAQ.